The 31 T cell receptor beta chains reported below all come from one sample, sequenced in a study of cytomegalovirus exposure and HLA in healthy donors. A multiplex PCR was run with 60 Vbeta primers and 13 Jbeta primers. Sequenced by immunoSEQ multiplex PCR; TCRdb stores in-frame clones only, minus some. The data contain roughly 110,000 clones, 70% to 85% of them singletons. Sequencing used PBMCs. These TCRs come from a woman aged 40 to 50 in good health and CMV-seropositive.

The chain employs TRBV15 and TRBJ1-2; D gene uncertain. V lost 6 bases and J lost 7, with 27 bases in between. CDR1 is LNHNV, CDR2 YYDKDF, per germline (reference sequence). The CDR3 covers 17 residues. The CDR3 spells CATRPKALELRDSGYTF. CDR3 nucleotide sequence: TGTGCCACCAGGCCCAAGGCCCTTGAACTTCGCGACTCTGGCTACACCTTC.

Of note for this clone: Compared with germline, one end of the junction differs, possibly owing to a read error. The chain recombines TRBV7-7 with TRBJ2-1; perhaps TRBD2 as D (5 bases). CDR1 is SSHAT and CDR2 is FNYEAQ in the germline V gene (reference sequence). The CDR3 consists of 15 residues. The CDR3 loop is CASSLADGNYNEQFF. In nucleotides, the CDR3 is TGTGCTAGCAGCTTAGCAGACGGGAACTACAATGAGCAGTTCTTC.

This chain connects TRBV25-1 to TRBJ1-3; D unclear. The CDR3 is made up of 15 amino acids. V gave up 7 bases and J gave up 0 bases, with 13 bases separating them. The germline V gene has CDR1 MGHDK and CDR2 SYGVNS. In nucleotides, the CDR3 is TGTGCCAGCACGCTCAGCGGCGCCTCTGGAAACACCATATATTTT. Protein sequence: CASTLSGASGNTIYF.

The chain carries TRBV28 and TRBJ1-5, with 9 bases lining up with TRBD1. The CDR3 runs 15 residues. CDR1 MDHEN and CDR2 SYDVKM come from the germline V gene. The ends lost 2 bases at V and 11 bases at J; junction bases unmatched: 10. The CDR3 sequence: CASSLQDRGRTAQHF. Here the CDR3 DNA reads TGTGCCAGCAGTTTACAGGACAGGGGCCGCACTGCCCAGCATTTT.

This clone was seen a few times. This chain joins TRBV2 and TRBJ2-7; 7 bases map to TRBD2. The CDR3 totals 13 residues. V trimming: 7 bases; J trimming: 1 base; junction bases outside the gene matches: 4. Germline assignment: CDR1 SNHLY and CDR2 FYNNEI. This chain's CDR3 is CASITGGSYEQYF. The CDR3 bases are TGTGCCAGCATAACGGGGGGTTCCTACGAGCAGTACTTC.

The V and J genes are TRBV7-2 and TRBJ2-7, with a weak D call TRBD1 (6 bases). The CDR3 covers 15 residues. V lost 1 base and J lost 3, with 13 bases in between. CDR1 is SGHTA and CDR2 is FQGNSA in the germline V gene. CDR3 in amino acids: CASSLDRAPHYEQYF. The DNA of the CDR3 is TGTGCCAGCAGCTTAGACAGGGCACCCCACTACGAGCAGTACTTC.

The chain couples TRBV19 to TRBJ2-3; maybe TRBD1 (6 bases). Trimming shortened V by 5 bases and J by 2 bases, and 17 bases separated the two germline ends. Per the germline V gene, CDR1 is LNHDA and CDR2 is SQIVND (reference sequence). The CDR3 sequence is 16 residues long. CDR3 loop: CASSLDRNNPTDTQYF. The CDR3 DNA is TGTGCCAGTAGTCTCGACAGGAATAACCCCACAGATACGCAGTATTTT.

The chain is built from TRBV6-1 and TRBJ2-7, with D possibly TRBD2 on 5 matching bases. Trimming removed 5 bases from V and 5 bases from J, with 16 bases in between. Per germline, CDR1 MNHNS and CDR2 SASEGT. CDR3 length: 14 residues. Written as DNA, the CDR3 is TGTGCCAGCAGTCCATTCTATCCGGGGAACGAGCAGTACTTC. Protein sequence: CASSPFYPGNEQYF.

The chain recombines TRBV6-5 with TRBJ2-1; 8 positions match TRBD2. Germline CDR1 is MNHEY and CDR2 is SVGAGI. V was pared by 2 bases and J by 4 bases, with 7 bases of the junction left unmatched. CDR3 length equals 16 residues. The CDR3 protein is CASSYGSGGEYNEQFF. In nucleotides, the CDR3 is TGTGCCAGCAGTTACGGGTCGGGGGGGGAATACAATGAGCAGTTCTTC.

The chain links TRBV28 to TRBJ1-2; 7 bases map to TRBD1. Germline V CDR1 and CDR2: MDHEN, SYDVKM. The CDR3 spans 15 residues. V lost 1 base, J lost 8 bases, and 10 bases stayed unmatched. Written as DNA, the CDR3 is TGTGCCAGCAGTTTATCCCCCGGGACAGCGAGGGGCTACACCTTC. Protein: CASSLSPGTARGYTF.

The gene calls are TRBV9 and TRBJ1-1; 7 positions match TRBD1. Germline V gene data show CDR1 as SGDLS and CDR2 as YYNGEE. CDR3 length: 15 amino acids. J gave up 1 base and V 2 bases, and 5 bases lay outside the gene matches. The CDR3 DNA reads TGTGCCAGCAGCGTTCCGACAGGGAGGAACACTGAAGCTTTCTTT. Its protein is CASSVPTGRNTEAFF.

This clone appeared a few times. The chain joins TRBV19 to TRBJ1-3; no clear D. CDR1 is LNHDA, CDR2 SQIVND, per germline (reference sequence). The CDR3 is 15 amino acids. V was trimmed by 4 bases and J by 0 bases, leaving 10 bases between them. The CDR3 reads CASSRFGYSGNTIYF. The CDR3 coding sequence is TGTGCCAGTAGTAGGTTCGGGTACTCTGGAAACACCATATATTTT.

The chain has TRBV9 and TRBJ2-3; D may be TRBD1 (6 bases). Germline V gene sequence: CDR1 SGDLS, CDR2 YYNGEE. There are 15 residues in the CDR3. Trimming left V 3 bases short and J 0 bases short, with 11 bases between. As DNA, the CDR3 is TGTGCCAGCAGCGCCTTACAGGGAAGCACAGATACGCAGTATTTT. Translated, it gives CASSALQGSTDTQYF.

The V call is TRBV4-3, the J call TRBJ1-2, with TRBD1 matching over 8 bases. The CDR3 runs to 14 residues. Germline CDR1 reads LGHNA; CDR2 reads YSLEER. With V trimmed by 5 bases and J by 4 bases, 6 bases remained unmatched. CDR3 sequence: CASSITGGSYGYTF. Written as DNA, the CDR3 is TGCGCCAGCAGCATTACAGGGGGTAGCTATGGCTACACCTTC.

This rearrangement joins TRBV6-1 to TRBJ1-1; D possibly corresponds to TRBD1 (6 bases). Germline assignment: CDR1 MNHNS and CDR2 SASEGT. The CDR3 is 13 amino acids. Trimming removed 1 base at V and 12 bases at J, with 15 bases between. The CDR3 nucleotides read TGTGCCAGCAGTGAAGGAGTGACAGGAATGACTTTCTTT. Translated: CASSEGVTGMTFF.

This clone was seen only a few times. The genes are TRBV27 and TRBJ2-7; 9 bases match TRBD2. The CDR3 sequence is 16 residues long. Germline CDR1 reads MNHEY; CDR2 reads SMNVEV (reference sequence). J gave up 2 bases and V 2 bases, and 7 bases lay outside the gene matches. CDR3 DNA sequence: TGTGCCAGCAGTTTAAAGAGCGGGGGGACCACCTACGAGCAGTACTTC. It codes for CASSLKSGGTTYEQYF.

The chain joins TRBV5-1 to TRBJ2-3, with a weak D call TRBD2 (6 bases). Trimming removed 0 bases at V and 1 base at J, with 6 bases between. CDR1 and CDR2 from the germline V gene are SGHRS and YFSETQ. The length of the CDR3 is 14 residues. This CDR3 is CASSLERGTDTQYF. DNA for the CDR3: TGCGCCAGCAGCTTGGAGCGGGGCACAGATACGCAGTATTTT.

The chain carries TRBV30 and TRBJ2-7; 7 positions agree with TRBD1. Germline V gene sequence: CDR1 GTSNPN, CDR2 SVGIG (reference sequence). The CDR3 is 14 residues long. The J segment lost 3 bases and the V segment lost 5 bases, leaving 10 bases of the junction unmatched. CDR3 DNA: TGTGCCTGGGCACTAGACAGGGTACTCTACGAGCAGTACTTC. This encodes CAWALDRVLYEQYF.

The sample holds a few counts of this clone. This chain joins TRBV2 and TRBJ1-1; D is uncertain. Germline V gene lookup returns CDR1 SNHLY and CDR2 FYNNEI. CDR3 length: 11 residues. Trimming removed 7 bases at V and 2 bases at J, with 5 bases between. The DNA for the CDR3 is TGTGCCAGCAATACAAACACTGAAGCTTTCTTT. This encodes CASNTNTEAFF.

This chain connects TRBV6-6 to TRBJ1-2, with 7 positions matching TRBD1. The germline gives CDR1 MNHNY, CDR2 SVGAGI (reference sequence). The CDR3 extends over 13 amino acids. Trimming at V came to 6 bases and at J to 6 bases, leaving 7 bases not matched to a gene. The CDR3: CASSDREVHGYTF. As DNA, the CDR3 is TGTGCCAGCAGCGACAGGGAAGTACATGGCTACACCTTC.

The rearrangement uses TRBV11-3 and TRBJ1-1; TRBD1 matches 11 bases. The V gene end was trimmed by 5 bases and the J gene end by 3 bases; junction bases not matched to a gene: 8. Germline values: CDR1 SGHNT, CDR2 YENEEA. This CDR3 has 16 amino acids. The CDR3: CASSQGQGARYTEAFF. As DNA, the CDR3 is TGTGCCAGCAGCCAAGGACAGGGGGCGCGATACACTGAAGCTTTCTTT.

The chain joins TRBV19 to TRBJ2-1; TRBD2 is a possible D gene (5 bases). Trimming took 4 bases from V and 6 from J, leaving 7 bases between them. The CDR3 is 12 amino acids. Germline lookup yields CDR1 LNHDA and CDR2 SQIVND (reference sequence). CDR3 region: CASSRTSNEQFF. The CDR3 DNA is TGTGCCAGTAGTAGAACTAGCAATGAGCAGTTCTTC.

The chain uses TRBV6-1 and TRBJ2-1; TRBD2 matches 11 bases. CDR1 MNHNS and CDR2 SASEGT come from the germline V gene. V was pared by 11 bases and J by 6 bases, with 6 bases of the junction left unmatched. The CDR3 consists of 13 residues. CDR3 nucleotides: TGTGCCGGCCGACTAGCGGGACTCAATGAGCAGTTCTTC. Translating gives CAGRLAGLNEQFF.

The gene calls are TRBV7-8 and TRBJ2-7, with D possibly matching TRBD2 (5 bases). Deletions cut 3 bases from V and 6 bases from J, with 15 bases between. The CDR3 covers 14 residues. Germline CDR1 SGHVS, CDR2 FQNEAQ. The CDR3 reads CASSFNSGTGEQYF. The CDR3, as DNA: TGTGCCAGCAGCTTCAACAGCGGCACCGGCGAGCAGTACTTC. Supplemented by reference TRBV7-8 and TRBJ2-7, the full variable domain reads GAGVSQSPRYKVAKRGQDVALRCDPISGHVSLFWYQQALGQGPEFLTYFQNEAQLDKSGLPSDRFFAERPEGSVSTLKIQRTQQEDSAVYLCASSFNSGTGEQYFGPGTRLTVT.

This rearrangement joins TRBV2 to TRBJ2-3; 9 bases are a match to TRBD1. The CDR3 contains 14 residues. The germline V gene encodes CDR1 SNHLY and CDR2 FYNNEI. The V and J ends lost 3 bases and 6 bases, in that order; junction bases with no gene match: 4. CDR3: CASSDRDRADTQYF. In DNA form, the CDR3 reads TGTGCCAGCAGTGACCGGGACAGGGCTGATACGCAGTATTTT.

The chain is built from TRBV4-2 and TRBJ1-5, with a tentative D call TRBD1 (6 bases). Trimming cost V 0 bases and J 2 bases, with 11 bases left between them. CDR1 is LGHNA and CDR2 is YNFKEQ in the germline V gene. The CDR3 loop spans 16 amino acids. This CDR3 is CASSQDPGGRNQPQHF. CDR3 coding DNA: TGTGCCAGCAGCCAAGATCCGGGGGGCCGCAATCAGCCCCAGCATTTT.

DNA for the CDR3: TGTGCCAGCACCTCTGGCCTTCTCAGGGATTCACCCCTCCACTTT. Translation gives CASTSGLLRDSPLHF. The chain uses TRBV9 and TRBJ1-6; D is possibly TRBD1 (5 bases). CDR3 length: 15 amino acids. Germline V gives CDR1 SGDLS, CDR2 YYNGEE. V was pared by 6 bases and J by 8 bases, with 18 bases between. The full variable domain, with the rest looked up from reference TRBV9 and TRBJ1-6, is DSGVTQTPKHLITATGQRVTLRCSPRSGDLSVYWYQQSLDQGLQFLIQYYNGEERAKGNILERFSAQQFPDLHSELNLSSLELGDSALYFCASTSGLLRDSPLHFGNGTRLTVT.

J is TRBJ1-1 and V is TRBV5-1; D perhaps matches TRBD1 (5 bases). V was cut by 4 bases and J by 2 bases, with 6 bases left in between. This CDR3 region has 12 residues. Per the germline V gene, CDR1 is SGHRS and CDR2 is YFSETQ. The CDR3 region is CASSRTNTEAFF. The CDR3 coding sequence is TGCGCCAGCAGCCGGACAAACACTGAAGCTTTCTTT.

The chain recombines TRBV18 with TRBJ1-4; D possibly corresponds to TRBD1 (5 bases). V lost 1 base and J 6 bases, leaving 15 bases between the germline ends. Germline CDR1 and CDR2: KGHSH and LQKENI. This CDR3 comprises 16 residues. The CDR3 DNA is TGTGCCAGCTCACCACAAGTCCGGGGGAGGGATGAAAAACTGTTTTTT. This encodes CASSPQVRGRDEKLFF. The whole variable domain, remainder taken from reference TRBV18 and TRBJ1-4, is NAGVMQNPRHLVRRRGQEARLRCSPMKGHSHVYWYRQLPEEGLKFMVYLQKENIIDESGMPKERFSAEFPKEGPSILRIQQVVRGDSAAYFCASSPQVRGRDEKLFFGSGTQLSVL.

The chain uses TRBV5-1 and TRBJ2-7, with D possibly TRBD1 on 5 matching bases. The V and J ends lost 0 bases and 1 base respectively, with 8 bases between them. This CDR3 comprises 14 residues. Germline V gene data show CDR1 as SGHRS and CDR2 as YFSETQ. The CDR3: CASSLEPGSYEQYF. The CDR3 bases are TGCGCCAGCAGCTTGGAACCAGGGTCCTACGAGCAGTACTTC.

This clone was seen a single time. The chain has TRBV9 and TRBJ2-1; D may be TRBD2 (5 bases). This CDR3 is built from 15 residues. The germline CDR1 and CDR2 sequences are SGDLS and YYNGEE. V lost 0 bases and J 8 bases, leaving 15 bases between the germline ends. The CDR3: CASSVERGWMDEQFF. CDR3 coding DNA: TGTGCCAGCAGCGTAGAACGGGGTTGGATGGATGAGCAGTTCTTC.